The 31 T cell receptor beta chains below all came from one sample that was sequenced in a study of response to subunit inactivated influenza vaccine (dated by TCRdb to between 2018 and 2020). Libraries were constructed by RT-PCR. The sample was run on an Illumina HiSeq 2500. TCRdb reprocessed the public reads (quality trimming at Q25 with fastp, clone calling with MiXCR) and kept in-frame beta chains. Rows with a matching CDR3 protein are joined into one entry that keeps the most common DNA and genes. The sample records about 240,000 distinct CDR3 sequences, approximately 12% of which are singletons. Under 10% of the sample is in the top ten clones. The input for sequencing was non-naive T cells sorted from PBMCs, taken roughly 2 weeks before vaccination. Interpreted using the paper, the cell subset or site label stands for: memory T cell fraction. These TCRs come from a man aged 50-59 years who received an inactivated influenza vaccine. Donor details come from another sample of the same person, matched by shared clones.

This chain connects TRBV20-1 to TRBJ2-1, with 7 bases aligning to TRBD2. The J segment lost 0 bases and the V segment lost 6 bases, leaving 8 bases of the junction unmatched. The CDR3 has 15 amino acids. Germline CDR1 DFQATT, CDR2 SNEGSKA (reference sequence). The CDR3 sequence is CSAHRLADSYNEQFF. CDR3 sequence (DNA): TGCAGTGCCCACCGTCTAGCGGACTCCTACAATGAGCAGTTCTTC.

The genes are TRBV20-1 and TRBJ2-7; TRBD2 agrees at 10 bases. V shed 5 bases, J shed 7 bases, and the junction held 11 bases outside the gene matches. The CDR3 runs to 14 residues. The germline gives CDR1 DFQATT, CDR2 SNEGSKA (reference sequence). The DNA of the CDR3 is TGCAGTGCTTCTTGGCTAGCGGGGGTGAGGGAGCAGTACTTC. Translating gives CSASWLAGVREQYF.

The V gene is TRBV12-3 or TRBV12-4, the J gene TRBJ1-5; D unresolved. V lost 6 bases and J 2 bases, leaving 11 bases between the germline ends. The CDR3 is made up of 14 amino acids. The CDR3: CASSSIGRNQPQHF. The CDR3 DNA is TGTGCCAGCAGCTCGATAGGGCGCAATCAGCCCCAGCATTTT.

The chain links TRBV27 to TRBJ1-2; tentative D call: TRBD1 (6 bases). The germline V gene encodes CDR1 MNHEY and CDR2 SMNVEV (reference sequence). The CDR3 is made up of 15 amino acids. V lost 0 bases and J lost 11, with 19 bases in between. The CDR3 here is CASSLSGQSPIGYTF. The CDR3 DNA is TGTGCCAGCAGTTTATCTGGACAGTCCCCTATTGGGTACACCTTC.

The chain uses TRBV28 and TRBJ2-2; TRBD1 is a possible D gene (5 bases). The CDR3 has 17 amino acids. V was pared by 0 bases and J by 4 bases, with 15 bases between. CDR1 is MDHEN, CDR2 SYDVKM, per germline. The CDR3, as DNA: TGTGCCAGCAGTTTATGGGGGCAGGGATCGATCACCGGGGAGCTGTTTTTT. It yields the protein CASSLWGQGSITGELFF.

This clonotype was seen at least ten times. The chain carries TRBV28 and TRBJ1-3; 10 bases are shared with TRBD1. The J segment lost 2 bases and the V segment lost 5 bases, leaving 6 bases of the junction unmatched. Germline CDR1 is MDHEN and CDR2 is SYDVKM. The CDR3 contains 16 residues. CDR3 sequence: CASSRDRGFTGNTIYF. In DNA form, the CDR3 reads TGTGCCAGCAGTCGGGACAGGGGATTTACTGGAAACACCATATATTTT.

This clonotype was seen only a few times. The chain recombines TRBV20-1 with TRBJ2-7; TRBD1 aligns across 11 bases. This CDR3 contains 16 residues. V shed 2 bases, J shed 4 bases, and the junction held 10 bases outside the gene matches. The germline V gene encodes CDR1 DFQATT and CDR2 SNEGSKA (reference sequence). The CDR3 DNA sequence: TGCAGTGCTAGAAGGACAGGGGGCGCTTTTTTTTACGAGCAGTACTTC. This translates into CSARRTGGAFFYEQYF.

This chain joins TRBV24-1 and TRBJ2-5, with D possibly matching TRBD2 (6 bases). Germline CDR1 reads KGHDR; CDR2 reads SFDVKD. The CDR3 consists of 14 residues. V lost 1 base, J lost 3 bases, and 8 bases lay in between. The chain's CDR3 is CATSDFRGEETQYF. As DNA, the CDR3 is TGTGCCACCAGTGATTTTCGCGGGGAAGAGACCCAGTACTTC.

This clonotype was seen at least ten times. The V and J genes are TRBV28 and TRBJ1-1, with no clear D. In germline, CDR1 is MDHEN, CDR2 SYDVKM. The CDR3 totals 13 residues. Trimming took 5 bases from V and 0 from J, leaving 7 bases between them. CDR3 sequence: CASSRTVNTEAFF. The CDR3 bases are TGTGCCAGCAGTCGGACGGTGAACACTGAAGCTTTCTTT.

The rearrangement links TRBV5-1 to TRBJ1-2; possibly TRBD1 for D (6 bases). CDR1 is SGHRS and CDR2 is YFSETQ in the germline V gene. Trimming cost V 3 bases and J 7 bases, with 10 bases left between them. CDR3 length equals 12 residues. The CDR3 sequence: CASSSRGAGYTF. In DNA form, the CDR3 reads TGCGCCAGCAGCTCTAGGGGGGCTGGCTACACCTTC.

This clonotype has ten or more counts. The chain is built from TRBV15 and TRBJ1-1; D unresolved. The germline V gene has CDR1 LNHNV and CDR2 YYDKDF (reference sequence). Trimming shortened V by 2 bases and J by 1 base, and 5 bases separated the two germline ends. This CDR3 is 13 amino acids long. Here the CDR3 DNA reads TGTGCCACCAGCAGATCAGAGAACACTGAAGCTTTCTTT. Translating gives CATSRSENTEAFF.

As for this clonotype: A read error may produce the germline difference seen at one junction end. The V and J genes are TRBV20-1 and TRBJ2-3; no definite D call. Germline V gene lookup returns CDR1 DFQATT and CDR2 SNEGSKA (reference sequence). This CDR3 has 17 residues. The CDR3 bases are TGCTGTGCTAGAGATGGATTAAGGCTCCGTAGCACAGATACGCAGTATTTT. Its protein is CCARDGLRLRSTDTQYF.

This rearrangement joins TRBV20-1 to TRBJ1-1; D possibly corresponds to TRBD1 (5 bases). Per the germline V gene, CDR1 is DFQATT and CDR2 is SNEGSKA (reference sequence). The CDR3 is 14 amino acids. The germline V and J ends were trimmed by 2 bases and 0 bases, with 10 bases remaining between them. Here the CDR3 reads CSARKGHLNTEAFF. Written as DNA, the CDR3 is TGCAGTGCTAGAAAAGGACACCTGAACACTGAAGCTTTCTTT.

The sample holds a few counts of this clonotype. The chain employs TRBV7-6 and TRBJ1-3; D is unresolved. This CDR3 has 14 amino acids. CDR1 is SGHVS, CDR2 FNYEAQ, per germline. Trimming pared 1 base from V and 2 bases from J, leaving 6 bases between. DNA for the CDR3: TGTGCCAGCAGCTTAGATCCGGCTGGAAACACCATATATTTT. Translated, it gives CASSLDPAGNTIYF.

The sample holds a few counts of this clonotype. This chain links TRBV30 with TRBJ1-1, with D unclear. Trimming removed 0 bases at V and 7 bases at J, with 9 bases between. The CDR3 loop spans 12 amino acids. Germline V CDR1 and CDR2: GTSNPN, SVGIG (reference sequence). CDR3 protein: CAWSVGRYEAFF. CDR3 nucleotide sequence: TGTGCCTGGAGTGTAGGACGGTATGAAGCTTTCTTT.

This clonotype appeared many times. The V and J genes are TRBV5-1 and TRBJ2-3; 9 nucleotides align to TRBD2. Losses at the gene ends were 2 bases for V and 4 bases for J; bases not matched to a gene: 8. Germline V lookup: CDR1 SGHRS, CDR2 YFSETQ. The CDR3 consists of 16 residues. CDR3 nucleotides: TGCGCCAGCAGCTTACAGGGGCGGGAGGGCGCAGATACGCAGTATTTT. Encoded protein: CASSLQGREGADTQYF.

In this sample, this clonotype turned up a few times. The rearrangement links TRBV7-2 to TRBJ2-7; D is unresolved. The CDR3 contains 11 residues. The ends were cut back, 4 bases at V and 7 bases at J, with 8 bases in the middle. Germline V gives CDR1 SGHTA, CDR2 FQGNSA. This CDR3 reads CASSSRREQYF. Here the CDR3 DNA reads TGTGCCAGCAGCTCCAGGAGAGAGCAGTACTTC.

The J gene is TRBJ2-2, the V gene TRBV12-3 or TRBV12-4; no definite D call. Trimming stripped 3 bases from V and 4 bases from J, with 18 bases between. The CDR3 has 17 amino acids. CDR3 in amino acids: CASSFRSTAILTGELFF. As DNA, the CDR3 is TGTGCCAGCAGTTTTCGGTCGACGGCGATCCTCACCGGGGAGCTGTTTTTT.

This clonotype came up many times. The chain is built from TRBV11-2 and TRBJ2-3; D remains ambiguous. V lost 4 bases to trimming and J lost 1 base, with 12 bases between them. Germline V lookup: CDR1 SGHAT, CDR2 FQNNGV. This CDR3 is 15 amino acids long. The CDR3 loop is CASSSSTIGTDTQYF. The CDR3 DNA is TGTGCCAGCAGCTCATCCACGATAGGCACAGATACGCAGTATTTT.

The rearrangement links TRBV20-1 to TRBJ1-3; 7 bases map to TRBD1. The CDR3 sequence is 15 residues long. After removal of 3 bases from V and 3 bases from J, the junction contained 8 bases not matched to a gene. In germline, CDR1 is DFQATT, CDR2 SNEGSKA (reference sequence). The CDR3 region is CSARAGQDVGNTIYF. Written as DNA, the CDR3 is TGCAGTGCTAGGGCCGGACAGGACGTTGGAAACACCATATATTTT.

V and J are TRBV27 and TRBJ2-1, with D unresolved. Trimming removed 2 bases from V and 8 bases from J, with 7 bases in between. From germline, CDR1 is MNHEY and CDR2 SMNVEV (reference sequence). This CDR3 region has 12 residues. CDR3 loop: CASSLLGYEQFF. DNA of the CDR3: TGTGCCAGCAGTTTACTAGGATATGAGCAGTTCTTC.

This clonotype was recorded a few times. The V and J genes are TRBV5-4 and TRBJ2-2; D call uncertain. Germline V gives CDR1 SGHNT, CDR2 YYREEE (reference sequence). This CDR3 spans 14 amino acids. V was cut by 6 bases and J by 9 bases, with 18 bases left in between. The CDR3 sequence is CASTSDMEYRELFF. The CDR3 DNA reads TGTGCCAGCACCTCAGACATGGAATACCGGGAGCTGTTTTTT.

The table lists this clonotype with a few counts. The chain carries TRBV12-3 or TRBV12-4 and TRBJ1-5; D is uncertain. V lost 1 base and J lost 3, with 10 bases in between. The CDR3 length is 15 residues. In DNA form, the CDR3 reads TGTGCCAGCAGTTTAGGTTTACAGATCAATCAGCCCCAGCATTTT. It specifies CASSLGLQINQPQHF.

This clonotype was seen ten or more times. This chain connects TRBV2 to TRBJ2-1; D perhaps matches TRBD2 (5 bases). The CDR3 is made up of 15 amino acids. Trimming pared 7 bases from V and 0 bases from J, leaving 13 bases between. The germline V gene has CDR1 SNHLY and CDR2 FYNNEI. The DNA for the CDR3 is TGTGCCAGCACCACGACTGGGAGCTCCTACAATGAGCAGTTCTTC. This codes for CASTTTGSSYNEQFF. Filled out from reference TRBV2 and TRBJ2-1, the complete variable domain reads EPEVTQTPSHQVTQMGQEVILRCVPISNHLYFYWYRQILGQKVEFLVSFYNNEISEKSEIFDDQFSVERPDGSNFTLKIRSTKLEDSAMYFCASTTTGSSYNEQFFGPGTRLTVL.

V gene TRBV6-1 combines with J gene TRBJ2-2, with D possibly being TRBD2 (6 bases). Trimming took off 6 bases at V and 2 bases at J, with 13 bases between the two ends. Germline values: CDR1 MNHNS, CDR2 SASEGT. This CDR3 region has 15 residues. CDR3 nucleotides: TGTGCCAGCAGCCACACTAGCCTTAACACCGGGGAGCTGTTTTTT. This sequence encodes CASSHTSLNTGELFF.

A few counts support this clonotype. This chain connects TRBV15 to TRBJ1-5; the D is unclear. Trimming pared 1 base from V and 2 bases from J, leaving 3 bases between. Germline lookup yields CDR1 LNHNV and CDR2 YYDKDF (reference sequence). The CDR3 contains 13 residues. The CDR3 DNA sequence: TGTGCCACCAGCAGAGGCGGCAATCAGCCCCAGCATTTT. The encoded protein is CATSRGGNQPQHF.

This clonotype was observed a handful of times. The rearrangement joins TRBV12-3 or TRBV12-4 to TRBJ2-1; D remains unclear. The CDR3 consists of 15 residues. V lost 5 bases, J lost 2 bases, and 13 bases lay in between. The CDR3 sequence: CASSPDGSPYNEQFF. CDR3 coding DNA: TGTGCCAGCAGTCCGGACGGATCCCCCTACAATGAGCAGTTCTTC.

This clonotype was seen a few times. The chain joins TRBV5-1 to TRBJ1-1; 9 nucleotides agree with TRBD1. Germline-derived CDR1 and CDR2 are SGHRS and YFSETQ. J lost 7 bases, V lost 4 bases, and 8 bases had no gene match. The CDR3 runs 14 residues. The CDR3 bases are TGCGCCAGCAGCCTAGGACAGGGGCACGGTGAAGCTTTCTTT. Translated, it gives CASSLGQGHGEAFF.

The chain has TRBV7-8 and TRBJ1-6; the D is unclear. The germline V and J ends were trimmed by 1 base and 10 bases, with 14 bases remaining between them. Per the germline V gene, CDR1 is SGHVS and CDR2 is FQNEAQ. The CDR3 runs to 15 residues. The CDR3 DNA follows: TGTGCCAGCAGCTTAGTTAGTCATGCGGGGTCACCCCTCCACTTT. The encoded protein is CASSLVSHAGSPLHF.

This clonotype has just a few counts. V gene TRBV20-1 combines with J gene TRBJ1-2; 8 positions agree with TRBD1. The V segment lost 0 bases and the J segment 6 bases; nucleotides outside the gene matches: 6. The CDR3 contains 14 residues. Looked up from germline, CDR1 is DFQATT and CDR2 is SNEGSKA (reference sequence). The CDR3 sequence is CSARDVRTGHGYTF. CDR3 nucleotides: TGCAGTGCTAGAGATGTAAGGACAGGGCATGGCTACACCTTC.

The chain employs TRBV5-5 and TRBJ1-1; D ambiguous. Trimming took off 2 bases at V and 5 bases at J, with 7 bases between the two ends. From germline, CDR1 is SGHKS and CDR2 YYEKEE (reference sequence). The CDR3 consists of 12 residues. The CDR3 DNA is TGTGCCAGCAGCTTCCGGCAGACTGAAGCTTTCTTT. It is translated as CASSFRQTEAFF.